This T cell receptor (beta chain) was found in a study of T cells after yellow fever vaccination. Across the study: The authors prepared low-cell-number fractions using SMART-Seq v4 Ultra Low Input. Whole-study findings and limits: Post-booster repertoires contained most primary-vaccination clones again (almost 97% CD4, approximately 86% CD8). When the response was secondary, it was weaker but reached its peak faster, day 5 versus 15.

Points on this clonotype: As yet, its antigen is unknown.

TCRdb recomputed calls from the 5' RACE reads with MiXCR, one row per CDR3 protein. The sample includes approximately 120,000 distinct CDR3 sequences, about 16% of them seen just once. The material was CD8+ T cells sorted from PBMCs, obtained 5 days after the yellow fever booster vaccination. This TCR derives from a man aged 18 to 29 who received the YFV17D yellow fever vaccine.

The CDR3 loop is CASSKFRGESYEQYV. The CDR3 nucleotides read TGTGCCAGCAGCAAATTTCGCGGTGAGTCCTACGAGCAGTACGTC. V usage is TRBV21-1 and J usage is TRBJ2-7. TRBV21-1 is a documented pseudogene. The length of the CDR3 is 15 residues.